Presented here are 4 T cell receptor beta chains from one specimen sequenced in a study of human T cells and chemical hapten exposure. MiXCR, applied by TCRdb to the RACE reads, yields one record per CDR3 protein. Among 70,000 to 75,000 distinct CDR3 sequences, 32% were seen once, and the ten largest hold approximately 9.1%. Time point noted: patch test 1, 2 weeks after DPC sensitization. Regarding treatment: therapeutic diphenylcyclopropenone sensitization with weekly scalp DPC. The sequences come from whole blood, collected in connection with sensitization to the hapten diphenylcyclopropenone (DPC). The source is a man in his forties with alopecia areata. Some clones in this sample may be carry-over from other donors' samples.

The chain joins TRBV7-9 to TRBJ2-1; D gene ambiguous. The CDR3 length is 14 residues. Germline lookup yields CDR1 SEHNR and CDR2 FQNEAQ (reference sequence). V lost 4 bases to trimming and J lost 5 bases, with 12 bases between them. CDR3 region: CASSSGADDNEQFF. CDR3 DNA sequence: TGTGCCAGCAGCTCAGGAGCAGATGACAATGAGCAGTTCTTC.

This chain connects TRBV28 to TRBJ1-5; D remains ambiguous. V gave up 2 bases and J gave up 0 bases, with 8 bases separating them. The germline V gene has CDR1 MDHEN and CDR2 SYDVKM. CDR3 length: 15 amino acids. The CDR3 here is CASSLKGFSNQPQHF. The CDR3 region has the DNA TGTGCCAGCAGTTTAAAGGGCTTTAGCAATCAGCCCCAGCATTTT.

The chain has TRBV9 and TRBJ2-1, with D tentatively TRBD2 (5 bases). CDR1 SGDLS and CDR2 YYNGEE come from the germline V gene. The CDR3 runs 15 residues. Trimming stripped 5 bases from V and 1 base from J, with 13 bases between. This chain's CDR3 is CASSLSAFSYNEQFF. The CDR3 nucleotides are TGTGCCAGCAGTCTTAGCGCCTTTTCCTACAATGAGCAGTTCTTC.

Many counts were recorded for this clonotype. In nucleotides, the CDR3 is TGTGCCAGCACCACTTTCGGGTCTGTTGTTTTCTTC. It is translated as CASTTFGSVVFF. The J gene is TRBJ2-1, the V gene TRBV11-2; D is uncertain. Per the germline V gene, CDR1 is SGHAT and CDR2 is FQNNGV. Trimming took 7 bases from V and 16 from J, leaving 20 bases between them. This CDR3 contains 12 residues.